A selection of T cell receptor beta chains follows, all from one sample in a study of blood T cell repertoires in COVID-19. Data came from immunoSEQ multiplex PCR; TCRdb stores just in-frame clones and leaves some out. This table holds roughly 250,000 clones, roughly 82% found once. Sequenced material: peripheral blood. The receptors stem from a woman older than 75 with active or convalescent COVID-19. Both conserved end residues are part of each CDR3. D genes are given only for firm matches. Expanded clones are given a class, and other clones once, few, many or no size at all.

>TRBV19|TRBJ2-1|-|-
CASSKLVGGSSYNEQFF
TGTGCCAGTAGTAAGTTGGTTGGGGGGAGCTCCTACAATGAGCAGTTCTTC
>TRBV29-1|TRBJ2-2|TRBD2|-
CSVPGTSQPPSGELFF
TGCAGCGTTCCCGGGACTAGTCAACCACCCTCCGGGGAGCTGTTTTTT
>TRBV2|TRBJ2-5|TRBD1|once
CASSKTGQETQYF
TGTGCCAGCAGTAAGACAGGGCAAGAGACCCAGTACTTC
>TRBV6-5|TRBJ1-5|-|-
CASSSLGRNQPQHF
TGTGCCAGCAGCAGCCTGGGGCGGAATCAGCCCCAGCATTTT
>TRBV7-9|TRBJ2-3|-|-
CASSLDIRTDTQYF
TGTGCCAGCAGCTTAGACATTCGCACAGATACGCAGTATTTT
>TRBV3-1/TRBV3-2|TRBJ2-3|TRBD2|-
CASSLGGVDTQYF
TGTGCCAGCAGCCTTGGGGGGGTAGATACGCAGTATTTT
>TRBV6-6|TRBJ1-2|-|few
CASSYSGRGGYTF
TGTGCCAGCAGTTACTCGGGAAGGGGAGGCTACACCTTC
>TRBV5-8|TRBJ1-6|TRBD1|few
CASSPRQGVASPLHF
TGTGCCAGCAGCCCCCGACAGGGGGTGGCTTCACCCCTCCACTTT
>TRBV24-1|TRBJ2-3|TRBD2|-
CATSGGTSRSDTQYF
TGTGCCACCAGTGGCGGGACTAGCCGATCAGATACGCAGTATTTT
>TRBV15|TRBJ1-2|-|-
CATSIAGGVYGYTF
TGTGCCACCAGCATCGCGGGGGGGGTCTATGGCTACACCTTC
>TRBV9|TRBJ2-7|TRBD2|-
CASSVGGSSYEQYF
TGTGCCAGCAGCGTAGGCGGGAGCTCCTACGAGCAGTACTTC
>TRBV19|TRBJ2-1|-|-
CASSIGTPASFRYNEQFF
TGTGCCAGTAGTATCGGTACACCCGCCAGTTTCAGGTACAATGAGCAGTTCTTC
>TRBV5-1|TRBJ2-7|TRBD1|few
CASSLGATGGFEQYF
TGCGCCAGCAGCTTGGGCGCTACAGGGGGTTTCGAGCAGTACTTC
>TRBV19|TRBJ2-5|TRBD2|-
CASSELAGGPETQYF
TGTGCCAGTAGTGAACTAGCGGGGGGGCCTGAGACCCAGTACTTC
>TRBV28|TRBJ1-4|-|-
CASRGPGEKLFF
TGTGCCAGCAGAGGACCAGGGGAAAAACTGTTTTTT
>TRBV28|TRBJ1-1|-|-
CASSFPLTGSLTEAFF
TGTGCCAGCAGTTTTCCGCTTACAGGGAGTTTAACTGAAGCTTTCTTT
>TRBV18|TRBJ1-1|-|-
CASSPYQTNEAFF
TGTGCCAGCTCACCTTACCAGACAAATGAAGCTTTCTTT
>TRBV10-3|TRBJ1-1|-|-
CAISDVGGINTEAFF
TGTGCCATCAGTGACGTGGGAGGGATAAACACTGAAGCTTTCTTT
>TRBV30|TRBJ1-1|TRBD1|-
CAWRIEPRQGRNTEAFF
TGTGCCTGGAGGATCGAACCACGACAGGGCCGGAACACTGAAGCTTTCTTT
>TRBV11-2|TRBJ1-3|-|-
CASSLVSVTSSGNTIYF
TGTGCCAGCAGCTTAGTGTCGGTCACGAGCTCTGGAAACACCATATATTTT
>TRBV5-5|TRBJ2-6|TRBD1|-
CASSLEGAAGANVLTF
TGTGCCAGCAGCTTAGAGGGGGCCGCTGGGGCCAACGTCCTGACTTTC
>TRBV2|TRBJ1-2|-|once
CASSEWPARGGYTF
TGTGCCAGCAGTGAATGGCCCGCCAGGGGTGGCTACACCTTC
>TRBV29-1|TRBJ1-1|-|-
CSASWGPDTEAFF
TGCAGCGCTAGCTGGGGGCCGGACACTGAAGCTTTCTTT
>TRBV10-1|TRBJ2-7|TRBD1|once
CASSERQGGPYEQYF
TGCGCCAGCAGCGAGAGACAGGGTGGGCCCTACGAGCAGTACTTC
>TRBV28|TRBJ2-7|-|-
CASSFPGRGVYEQYF
TGTGCCAGCAGCTTTCCTGGCAGGGGGGTTTACGAGCAGTACTTC
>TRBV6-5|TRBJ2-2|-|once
CASSLMGGSAGELFF
TGTGCCAGCAGTCTAATGGGGGGTTCCGCCGGGGAGCTGTTTTTT
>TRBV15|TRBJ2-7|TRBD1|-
CATSNLPGQGNYEQYF
TGTGCCACCAGCAACCTTCCGGGACAGGGGAACTACGAGCAGTACTTC
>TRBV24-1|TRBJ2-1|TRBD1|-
CATSDFGGTGLEQFF
TGTGCCACCAGTGATTTCGGCGGGACAGGGCTTGAGCAGTTCTTC
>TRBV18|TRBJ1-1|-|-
CASSPRTDPRGVFF
TGTGCCAGCTCACCACGGACAGACCCCCGGGGGGTTTTCTTT
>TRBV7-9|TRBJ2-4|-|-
CASSPFQAGLAKNIQYF
TGTGCCAGCAGCCCCTTTCAGGCAGGGCTAGCCAAAAACATTCAGTACTTC
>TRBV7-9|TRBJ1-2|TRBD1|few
CASSRTGAISNYGYTF
TGTGCCAGCAGCAGGACAGGGGCGATTTCTAACTATGGCTACACCTTC
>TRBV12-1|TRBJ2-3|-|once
CASSSQDRGVANTDTQYF
TGTGCCAGCAGCTCACAAGACAGGGGAGTCGCTAACACAGATACGCAGTATTTT
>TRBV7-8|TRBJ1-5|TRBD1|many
CASSLEDRGIPNQPQHF
TGTGCCAGCAGCTTAGAGGACAGGGGCATACCCAATCAGCCCCAGCATTTT
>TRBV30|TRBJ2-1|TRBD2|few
CAWSMGTSGAGEQFF
TGTGCCTGGAGTATGGGGACTAGCGGGGCTGGTGAGCAGTTCTTC
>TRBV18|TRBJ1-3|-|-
CASSPPSYSGNTIYF
TGTGCCAGCTCACCACCGTCCTACTCTGGAAACACCATATATTTT
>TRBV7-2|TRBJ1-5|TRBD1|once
CASSLTTGSQPQHF
TGTGCCAGCAGCTTAACGACAGGGAGCCAGCCCCAGCATTTT
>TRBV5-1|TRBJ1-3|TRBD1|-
CASRLSLGQGPGNTIYF
TGCGCCAGCAGGCTATCCCTGGGACAGGGGCCTGGAAACACCATATATTTT